The clone carrying this T cell receptor beta chain was seen only a few times. What it binds is not known. These data originate in a study of regulatory T cells in long-lasting Graves disease. Whole-study results and caveats: Persistent disease preferred TRBV28, TRBJ1-2 and TRBJ2-5.

Regarding time point: newly diagnosed GD, antithyroid drugs for less than 3 months. After RNA was extracted from PBMCs, the TCR library was made from it. In building TCR beta libraries, iRepertoire HTBI primers were used together with Arm-PCR of CDR3 regions. TCRdb reprocessed the multiplex PCR reads with MiXCR, giving one entry per CDR3 protein. The table lists roughly 560,000 distinct CDR3 sequences, approximately 16% of them singletons. The CDR3 runs 17 residues. V gave up 0 bases and J gave up 10 bases, with 19 bases separating them. Germline V gene lookup returns CDR1 MNHNS and CDR2 SASEGT. The sample also formed part of further work on T cells in Graves' hyperthyroidism and ophthalmopathy. Per that study: Diagnoses were established using clinical symptoms, serum thyroxine and TRAb, thyroid ultrasound and orbital computed tomography. Ophthalmopathy cases were set apart from stable hyperthyroidism by a 13 V-J model. Prediction of ophthalmopathy progression came a median approximately 7 months pre-onset.

The sequences come from peripheral blood mononuclear cells (PBMCs), collected at new diagnosis, from a patient treated with antithyroid drugs. V and J are TRBV6-1 and TRBJ1-6; no clear D gene. This sequence originates from a woman aged 35-65 years with Graves disease. The CDR3 DNA sequence: TGTGCCAGCAGTGAAGCGCAAAAGGACCCTCGTAGCTCACCCCTCCACTTT. Translating gives CASSEAQKDPRSSPLHF.